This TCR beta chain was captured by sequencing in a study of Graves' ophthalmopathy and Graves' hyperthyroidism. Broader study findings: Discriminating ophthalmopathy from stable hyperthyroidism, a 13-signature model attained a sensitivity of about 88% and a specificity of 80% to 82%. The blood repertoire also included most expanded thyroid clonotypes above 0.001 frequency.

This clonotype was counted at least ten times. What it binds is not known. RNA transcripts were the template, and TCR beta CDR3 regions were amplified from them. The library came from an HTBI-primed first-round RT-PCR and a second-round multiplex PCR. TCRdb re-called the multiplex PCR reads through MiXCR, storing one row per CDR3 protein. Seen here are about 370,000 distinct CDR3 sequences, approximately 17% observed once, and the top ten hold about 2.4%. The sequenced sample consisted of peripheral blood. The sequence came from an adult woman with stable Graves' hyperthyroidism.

The CDR3 DNA reads as TGCAGTGCTAGAGATGCCCCTACCGGGGAGCTGTTTTTT. As protein: CSARDAPTGELFF. The genes are TRBV20-1 and TRBJ2-2; D unclear. Germline loops: CDR1 DFQATT, CDR2 SNEGSKA (reference sequence). The CDR3 has 13 residues. Trimming left V 0 bases short and J 5 bases short, with 7 bases between.